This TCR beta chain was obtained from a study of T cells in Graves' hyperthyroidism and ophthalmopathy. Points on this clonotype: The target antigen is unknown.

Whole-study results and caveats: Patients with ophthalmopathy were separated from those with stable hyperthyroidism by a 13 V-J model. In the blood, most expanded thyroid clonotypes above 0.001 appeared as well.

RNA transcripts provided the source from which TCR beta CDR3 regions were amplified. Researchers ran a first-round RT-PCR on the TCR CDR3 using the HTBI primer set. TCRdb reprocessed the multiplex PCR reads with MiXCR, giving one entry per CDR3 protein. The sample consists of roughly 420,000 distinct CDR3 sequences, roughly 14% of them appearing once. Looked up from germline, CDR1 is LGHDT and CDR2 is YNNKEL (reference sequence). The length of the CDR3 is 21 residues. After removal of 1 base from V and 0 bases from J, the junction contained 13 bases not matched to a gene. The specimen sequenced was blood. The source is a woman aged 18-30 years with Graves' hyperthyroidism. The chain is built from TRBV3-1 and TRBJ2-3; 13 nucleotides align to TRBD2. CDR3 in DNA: TGTGCCAGCAGCCAAGGACTTCCTAGGACTAGCGGGGGTTCCAGCACAGATACGCAGTATTTT. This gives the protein CASSQGLPRTSGGSSTDTQYF.